This record covers a single TCR beta chain. Its antigen is unidentified. The table came from immunoSEQ multiplex PCR; TCRdb's copy has only in-frame clones and leaves some out. Here the sample spans some 20,000 clones, about 86% being singletons. With autoimmune disease history or systemic immunosuppression, patients were excluded. The entry originates in a study of OX40 agonist ivuxolimab in advanced cancers. Study conclusions and caveats: Among the nonresponders, some also had low normalized T-cell clonal expansion.

The TCR sequence derives from an adult with an advanced solid tumor such as melanoma, head and neck, liver or kidney cancer. The sample consisted of CD4+ or CD8+ T cells sorted from blood, taken in a trial of the OX40 agonist ivuxolimab.

CDR3 DNA sequence: TGTGCCAGCAGTTTAGGGAGGGGTAGTTCACCCCTCCACTTT. Translation gives CASSLGRGSSPLHF. V usage is TRBV28 and J usage is TRBJ1-6, with D perhaps TRBD1 (5 bases). Looked up from germline, CDR1 is MDHEN and CDR2 is SYDVKM. Deletions cut 2 bases from V and 9 bases from J, with 11 bases between. The CDR3 runs to 14 residues.